This TCR beta chain was recorded in a study of cytomegalovirus exposure and HLA in healthy donors. Study outcomes and limitations: Excluded: some indistinguishable V segments such as TRBV6-2 and TRBV6-3. What a later analysis reportedly showed was that an Asian-associated ancestry cluster had fewer N-insertions than the approximately 720-donor mean.

With respect to this clone: What it binds is unknown.

Researchers ran the PCR with 60 Vbeta and 13 Jbeta primers. TCRdb's copy holds only in-frame clones and misses some; the assay was immunoSEQ multiplex PCR. The sample includes fewer than 150,000 clones, approximately 76% of them seen just once. The CDR3 is 12 residues long. V shed 9 bases and J shed 1 base, with 9 bases lying between them. Germline V gives CDR1 LNHDA, CDR2 SQIVND (reference sequence). This sequence was found in a man in his forties or fifties in good health and CMV-seropositive. The chain couples TRBV19 to TRBJ2-5; D perhaps matches TRBD1 (6 bases). Specimen: PBMCs. Here the CDR3 DNA reads TGTGCCAGCCGGGACACCCAAGAGACCCAGTACTTC. Protein: CASRDTQETQYF.